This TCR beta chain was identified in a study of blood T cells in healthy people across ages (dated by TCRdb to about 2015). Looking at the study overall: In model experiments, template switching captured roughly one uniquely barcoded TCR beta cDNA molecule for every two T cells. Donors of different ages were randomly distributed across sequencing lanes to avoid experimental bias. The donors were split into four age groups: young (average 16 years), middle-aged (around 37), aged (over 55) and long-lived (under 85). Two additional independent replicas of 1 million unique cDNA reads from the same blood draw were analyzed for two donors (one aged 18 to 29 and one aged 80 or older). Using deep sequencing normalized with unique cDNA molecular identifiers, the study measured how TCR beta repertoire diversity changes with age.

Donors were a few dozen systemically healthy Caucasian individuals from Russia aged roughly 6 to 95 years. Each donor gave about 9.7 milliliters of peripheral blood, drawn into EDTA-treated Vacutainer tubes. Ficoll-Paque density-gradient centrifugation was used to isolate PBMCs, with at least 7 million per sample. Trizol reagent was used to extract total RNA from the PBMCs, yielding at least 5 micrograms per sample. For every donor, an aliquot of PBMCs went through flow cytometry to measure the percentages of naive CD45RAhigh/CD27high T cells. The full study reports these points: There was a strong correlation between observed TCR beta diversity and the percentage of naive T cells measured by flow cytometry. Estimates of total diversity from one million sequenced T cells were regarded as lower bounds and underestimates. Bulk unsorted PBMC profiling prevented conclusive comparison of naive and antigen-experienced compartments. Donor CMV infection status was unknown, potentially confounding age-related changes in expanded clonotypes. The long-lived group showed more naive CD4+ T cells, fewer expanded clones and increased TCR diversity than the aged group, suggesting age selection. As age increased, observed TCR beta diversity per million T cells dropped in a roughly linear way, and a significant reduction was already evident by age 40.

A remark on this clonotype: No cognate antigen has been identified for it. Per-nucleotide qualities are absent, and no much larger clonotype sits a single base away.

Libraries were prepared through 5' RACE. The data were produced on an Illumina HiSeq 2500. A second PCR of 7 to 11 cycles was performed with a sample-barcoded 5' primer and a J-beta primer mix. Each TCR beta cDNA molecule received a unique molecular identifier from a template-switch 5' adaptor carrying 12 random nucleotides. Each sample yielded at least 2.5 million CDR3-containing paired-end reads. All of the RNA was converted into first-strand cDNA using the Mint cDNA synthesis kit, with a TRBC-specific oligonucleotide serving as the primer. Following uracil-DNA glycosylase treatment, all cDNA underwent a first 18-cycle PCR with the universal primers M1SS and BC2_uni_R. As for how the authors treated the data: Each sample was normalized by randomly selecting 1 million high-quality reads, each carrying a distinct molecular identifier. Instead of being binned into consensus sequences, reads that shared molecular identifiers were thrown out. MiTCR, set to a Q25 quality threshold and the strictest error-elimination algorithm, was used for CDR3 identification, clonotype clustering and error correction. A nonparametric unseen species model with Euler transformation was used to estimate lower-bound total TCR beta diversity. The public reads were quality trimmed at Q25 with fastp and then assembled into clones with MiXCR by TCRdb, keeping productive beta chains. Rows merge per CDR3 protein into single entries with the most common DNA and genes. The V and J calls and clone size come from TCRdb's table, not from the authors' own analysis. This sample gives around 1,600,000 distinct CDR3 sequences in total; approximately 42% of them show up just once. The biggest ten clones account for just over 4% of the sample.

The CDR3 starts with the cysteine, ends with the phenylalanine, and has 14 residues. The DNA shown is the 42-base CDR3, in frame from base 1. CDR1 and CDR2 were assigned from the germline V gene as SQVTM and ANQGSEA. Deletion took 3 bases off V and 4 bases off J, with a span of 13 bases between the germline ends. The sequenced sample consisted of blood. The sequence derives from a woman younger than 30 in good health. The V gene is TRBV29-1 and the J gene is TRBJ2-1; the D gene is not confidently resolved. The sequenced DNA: TGCAGCGTTGAGACGGTTGTTCCATACAATGAGCAGTTCTTC. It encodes CSVETVVPYNEQFF.